These 3 T cell receptor beta chains share one sample of origin, sequenced in a study of T cell changes during pregnancy in multiple sclerosis. Generated by immunoSEQ multiplex PCR, the TCRdb table keeps only in-frame clones and is missing some. The sample shows around 42,000 clones, about 91% of them seen only once. The input for sequencing was CD4+ T cells from peripheral blood mononuclear cells, taken in the second trimester of pregnancy. These receptor sequences come from a female donor in good health, enrolled as a control in a pregnancy study.

The gene calls are TRBV19 and TRBJ1-1, with unresolved D. CDR3 length: 16 amino acids. In germline, CDR1 is LNHDA, CDR2 SQIVND (reference sequence). The V and J ends lost 7 bases and 1 base respectively, with 19 bases between them. Here the CDR3 reads CASTRWAADGNTEAFF. The CDR3 DNA reads TGTGCCAGTACCCGATGGGCCGCAGACGGGAACACTGAAGCTTTCTTT.

The V gene is TRBV5-1, the J gene TRBJ2-4; 7 nucleotides match TRBD2. Germline values: CDR1 SGHRS, CDR2 YFSETQ. The CDR3 is made up of 15 amino acids. V trimming: 4 bases; J trimming: 6 bases; junction bases outside the gene matches: 10. The chain's CDR3 is CASSVGLGGGNIQYF. The CDR3 coding sequence is TGCGCCAGCAGCGTAGGCCTGGGCGGGGGAAACATTCAGTACTTC.

The chain is built from TRBV11-2 and TRBJ2-7, with D perhaps matching TRBD1 (6 bases). Germline CDR1 SGHAT, CDR2 FQNNGV. The CDR3 contains 15 residues. V was clipped by 5 bases and J by 7 bases, with 21 bases between them. CDR3 in amino acids: CASSPRVGQLGEQYF. As DNA, the CDR3 is TGTGCCAGCAGCCCTAGAGTCGGACAGCTCGGAGAGCAGTACTTC.